Included here is one TCR beta chain sequence, with context. Its specificity is unknown. Assay: immunoSEQ multiplex PCR; the TCRdb copy retains only in-frame clones and omits some. The sample yields about 70,000 clones, approximately 92% seen once. This record comes from a study of OX40 agonist ivuxolimab in advanced cancers. Across the study: Patients' therapy was ivuxolimab, an antibody that acts as an agonist of OX40 (CD134). The study enrolled dose-escalation patients with hepatocellular carcinoma, melanoma, renal cell or head and neck cancer. From 23 to 79 years was the age range, with a mean of about 56 years, and roughly 83% were male. Broader study findings: Doses of 0.1 to 3.0 mg/kg were accompanied by clonal expansion of CD4+ and CD8+ blood T cells by week 6.

CDR3 size: 15 residues. The V gene's germline CDR1 is SGHRS and CDR2 YFSETQ. The trim removed 1 base at V and 5 bases at J, leaving 4 bases unmatched. The sequencing used CD4+ or CD8+ T cells sorted from blood, collected in a trial of the OX40 agonist ivuxolimab. The source of this sequence is an adult with an advanced solid tumor such as melanoma, head and neck, liver or kidney cancer. The gene calls are TRBV5-1 and TRBJ2-3; 10 nucleotides align to TRBD2. The CDR3 DNA sequence: TGCGCCAGCAGCTTGACTAGCGGGGCAGGAGATACGCAGTATTTT. Residues: CASSLTSGAGDTQYF.